This TCR beta chain was sequenced during a study of T cell responses to AZD1222 COVID-19 vaccine. Overall study results and limits: Targets within unmutated variant regions were reportedly found for nearly half of spike-specific TCRs.

Profiled with immunoSEQ multiplex PCR; TCRdb holds only in-frame clones, not every one. This table has 200,000 to 300,000 clones, about 92% appearing once. Points on this clone: Its matching antigen is unknown.

The CDR3 contains 15 residues. Germline V lookup: CDR1 MNHEY, CDR2 SVGAGI. V was shortened by 1 base and J by 8 bases, with 12 bases between the two germline ends. This specimen consisted of peripheral blood, obtained on day 0 of AZD1222 vaccination. This rearrangement joins TRBV6-5 to TRBJ1-6; D unclear. The receptor's source is an adult in good health. CDR3 DNA sequence: TGTGCCAGCAGTTACTGGGCGGGCGCGGATTCACCCCTCCACTTT. Its translation is CASSYWAGADSPLHF.